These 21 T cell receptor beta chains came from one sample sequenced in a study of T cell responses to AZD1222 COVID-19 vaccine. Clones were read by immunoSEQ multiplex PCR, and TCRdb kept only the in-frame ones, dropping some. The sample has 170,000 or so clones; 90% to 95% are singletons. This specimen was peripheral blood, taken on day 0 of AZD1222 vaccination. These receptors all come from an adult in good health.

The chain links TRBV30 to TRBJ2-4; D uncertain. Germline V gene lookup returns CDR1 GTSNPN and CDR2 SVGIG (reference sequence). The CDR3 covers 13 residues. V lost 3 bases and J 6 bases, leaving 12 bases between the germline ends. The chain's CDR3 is CAWRDIDGNIQYF. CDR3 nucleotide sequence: TGTGCCTGGAGGGATATTGACGGAAACATTCAGTACTTC.

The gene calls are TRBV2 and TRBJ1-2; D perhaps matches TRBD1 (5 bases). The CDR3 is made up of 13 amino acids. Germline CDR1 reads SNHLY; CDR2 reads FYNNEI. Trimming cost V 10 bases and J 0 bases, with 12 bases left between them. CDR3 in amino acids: CATAGEANYGYTF. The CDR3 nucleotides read TGTGCCACCGCGGGGGAAGCTAACTATGGCTACACCTTC.

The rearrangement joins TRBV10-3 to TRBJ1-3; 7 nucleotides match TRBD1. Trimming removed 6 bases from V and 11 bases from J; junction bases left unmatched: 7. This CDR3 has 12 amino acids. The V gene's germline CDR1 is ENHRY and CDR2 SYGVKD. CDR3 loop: CAIRGTATAIYF. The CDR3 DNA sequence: TGTGCCATCAGAGGGACAGCCACAGCCATATATTTT.

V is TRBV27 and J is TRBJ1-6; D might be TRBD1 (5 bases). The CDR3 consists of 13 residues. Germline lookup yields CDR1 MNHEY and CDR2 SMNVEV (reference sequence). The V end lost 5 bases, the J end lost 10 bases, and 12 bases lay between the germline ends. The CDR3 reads CASSERDGSPLHF. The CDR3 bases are TGTGCCAGCAGTGAAAGGGACGGATCACCCCTCCACTTT.

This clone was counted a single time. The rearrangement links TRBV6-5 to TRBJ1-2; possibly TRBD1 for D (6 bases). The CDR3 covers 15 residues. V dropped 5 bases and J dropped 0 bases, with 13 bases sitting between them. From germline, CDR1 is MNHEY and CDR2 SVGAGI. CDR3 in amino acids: CASSNGGSTNYGYTF. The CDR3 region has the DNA TGTGCCAGCAGTAATGGGGGCAGTACTAACTATGGCTACACCTTC.

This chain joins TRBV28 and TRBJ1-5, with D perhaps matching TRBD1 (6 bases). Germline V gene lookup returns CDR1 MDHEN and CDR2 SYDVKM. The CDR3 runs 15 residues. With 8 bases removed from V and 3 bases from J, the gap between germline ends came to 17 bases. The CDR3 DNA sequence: TGTGCCAGCGGTGAGGACAGATCGATCAATCAGCCCCAGCATTTT. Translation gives CASGEDRSINQPQHF.

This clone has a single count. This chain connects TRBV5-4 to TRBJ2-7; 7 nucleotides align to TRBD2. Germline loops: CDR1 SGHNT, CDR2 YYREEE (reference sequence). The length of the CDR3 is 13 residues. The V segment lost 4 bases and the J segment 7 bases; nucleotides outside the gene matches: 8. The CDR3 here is CASSLGLVGEQYF. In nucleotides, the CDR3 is TGTGCCAGCAGCCTTGGACTAGTTGGTGAGCAGTACTTC.

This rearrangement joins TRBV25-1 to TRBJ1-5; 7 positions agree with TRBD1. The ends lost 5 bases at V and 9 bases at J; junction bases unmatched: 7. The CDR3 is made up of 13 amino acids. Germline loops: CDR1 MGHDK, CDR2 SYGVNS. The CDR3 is CASSQDRTGPQHF. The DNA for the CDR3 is TGTGCCAGCAGTCAGGACAGGACGGGGCCCCAGCATTTT.

CDR3 coding DNA: TGCGCCAGCAGCCGAGGGGAGGATGGTGAAAAACTGTTTTTT. This gives the protein CASSRGEDGEKLFF. The chain employs TRBV5-1 and TRBJ1-4; weak D call: TRBD1 (5 bases). The V gene lost 4 bases and the J gene lost 7 bases, with 14 bases spanning the gap. Germline lookup yields CDR1 SGHRS and CDR2 YFSETQ. The CDR3 runs to 14 residues.

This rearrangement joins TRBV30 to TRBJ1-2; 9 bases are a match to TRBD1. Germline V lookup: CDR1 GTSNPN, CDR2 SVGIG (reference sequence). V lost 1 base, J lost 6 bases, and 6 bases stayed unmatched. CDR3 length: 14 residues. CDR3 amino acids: CAWSARRTGDGYTF. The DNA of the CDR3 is TGTGCCTGGAGTGCCCGAAGGACAGGGGATGGCTACACCTTC.

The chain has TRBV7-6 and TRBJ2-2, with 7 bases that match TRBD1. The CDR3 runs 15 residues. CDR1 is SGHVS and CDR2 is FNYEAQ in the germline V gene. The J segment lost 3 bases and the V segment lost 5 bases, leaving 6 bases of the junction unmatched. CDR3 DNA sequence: TGTGCCAGCAGCGAGGACAGGTCGGACACCGGGGAGCTGTTTTTT. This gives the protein CASSEDRSDTGELFF.

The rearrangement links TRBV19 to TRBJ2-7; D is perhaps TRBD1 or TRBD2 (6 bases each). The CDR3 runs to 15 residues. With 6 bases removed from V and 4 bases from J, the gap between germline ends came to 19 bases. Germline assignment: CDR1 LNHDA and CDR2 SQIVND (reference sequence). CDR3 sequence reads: CASRTGDMDPYEQYF. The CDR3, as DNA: TGTGCCAGTAGGACGGGGGACATGGACCCTTACGAGCAGTACTTC.

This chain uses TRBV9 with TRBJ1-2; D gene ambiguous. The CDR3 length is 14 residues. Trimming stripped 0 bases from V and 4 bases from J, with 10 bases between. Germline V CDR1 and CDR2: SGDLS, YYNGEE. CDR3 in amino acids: CASSVGGSPYGYTF. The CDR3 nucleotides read TGTGCCAGCAGCGTAGGTGGCAGCCCCTATGGCTACACCTTC.

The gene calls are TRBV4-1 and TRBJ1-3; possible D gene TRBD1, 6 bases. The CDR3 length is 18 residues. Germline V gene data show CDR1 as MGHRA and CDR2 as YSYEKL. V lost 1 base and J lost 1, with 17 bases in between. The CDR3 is CASSQGANRAHSGNTIYF. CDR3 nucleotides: TGCGCCAGCAGCCAAGGAGCAAACAGGGCACATTCTGGAAACACCATATATTTT.

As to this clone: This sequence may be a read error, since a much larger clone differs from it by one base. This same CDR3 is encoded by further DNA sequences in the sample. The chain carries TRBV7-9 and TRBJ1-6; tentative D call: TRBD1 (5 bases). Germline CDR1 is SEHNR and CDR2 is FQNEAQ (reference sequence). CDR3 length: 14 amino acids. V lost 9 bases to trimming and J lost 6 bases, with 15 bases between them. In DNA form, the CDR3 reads TGTGCCAGTAGCGCCGGGACGGTTAATTCACCCCTCCACTTT. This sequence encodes CASSAGTVNSPLHF.

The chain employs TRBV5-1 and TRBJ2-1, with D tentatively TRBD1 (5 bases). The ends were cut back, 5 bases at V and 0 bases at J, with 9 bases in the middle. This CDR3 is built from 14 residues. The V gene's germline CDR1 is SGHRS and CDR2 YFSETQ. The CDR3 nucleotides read TGCGCCAGCAGGACAGTAGGCTCCTACAATGAGCAGTTCTTC. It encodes CASRTVGSYNEQFF.

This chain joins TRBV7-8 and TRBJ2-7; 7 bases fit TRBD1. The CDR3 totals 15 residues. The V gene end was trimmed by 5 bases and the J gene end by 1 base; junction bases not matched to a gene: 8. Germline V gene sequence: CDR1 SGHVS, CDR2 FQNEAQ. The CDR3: CASSPGAGGSYEQYF. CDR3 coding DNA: TGTGCCAGCAGCCCCGGGGCAGGGGGTTCCTACGAGCAGTACTTC.

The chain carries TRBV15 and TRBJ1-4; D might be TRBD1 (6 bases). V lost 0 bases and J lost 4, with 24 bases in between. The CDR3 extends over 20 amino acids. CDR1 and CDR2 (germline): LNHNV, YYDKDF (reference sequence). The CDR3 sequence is CATSRDFSWAGRGDNEKLFF. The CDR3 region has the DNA TGTGCCACCAGCAGAGATTTCAGTTGGGCAGGGAGGGGGGATAATGAAAAACTGTTTTTT.

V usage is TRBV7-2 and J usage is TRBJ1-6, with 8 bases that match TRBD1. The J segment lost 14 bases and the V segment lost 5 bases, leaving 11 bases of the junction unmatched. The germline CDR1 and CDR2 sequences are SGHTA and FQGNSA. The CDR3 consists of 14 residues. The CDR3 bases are TGTGCCAGCAGCCTAGACAGGGGTGACTTGTCCCTCCACTTT. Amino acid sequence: CASSLDRGDLSLHF. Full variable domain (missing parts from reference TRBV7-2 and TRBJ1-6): GAGVSQSPSNKVTEKGKDVELRCDPISGHTALYWYRQSLGQGLEFLIYFQGNSAPDKSGLPSDRFSAERTGGSVSTLTIQRTQQEDSAVYLCASSLDRGDLSLHFGNGTRLTVT.

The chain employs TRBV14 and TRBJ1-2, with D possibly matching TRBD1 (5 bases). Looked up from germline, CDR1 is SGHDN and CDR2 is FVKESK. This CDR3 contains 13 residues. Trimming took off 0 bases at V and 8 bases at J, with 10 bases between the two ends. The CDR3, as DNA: TGTGCCAGCAGCCAAGATTATCGGGGGGGCTACACCTTC. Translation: CASSQDYRGGYTF.

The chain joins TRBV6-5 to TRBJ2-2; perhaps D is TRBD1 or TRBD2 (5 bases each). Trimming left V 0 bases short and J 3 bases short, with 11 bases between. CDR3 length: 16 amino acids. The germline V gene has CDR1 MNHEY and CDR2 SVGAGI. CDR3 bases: TGTGCCAGCAGTTACTCGAGGGGCGCGGACACCGGGGAGCTGTTTTTT. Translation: CASSYSRGADTGELFF.